Below are 27 T cell receptor beta chains sequenced from a single sample in a study of control samples from healthy donors and cancer patients. Libraries were prepared by immunoSEQ multiplex PCR; TCRdb keeps only in-frame clonotypes and omits some of them. The sample includes tens of thousands of clones, 65% to 90% of them seen just once. Sequenced material: PBMCs. The receptors were sampled from a woman in her fifties or sixties with lung cancer.

This chain links TRBV7-3 with TRBJ1-2, with D perhaps TRBD1 (6 bases). There are 14 residues in the CDR3. Germline CDR1 SGHTA, CDR2 FQGTGA. Trimming took 1 base from V and 7 from J, leaving 13 bases between them. The CDR3 DNA is TGTGCCAGCAGCTTAAAATCGGGGGCGAGTGGCTACACCTTC. Translated, it gives CASSLKSGASGYTF.

The chain joins TRBV24-1 to TRBJ2-4, with 8 bases lining up with TRBD1. Germline lookup yields CDR1 KGHDR and CDR2 SFDVKD. CDR3 length: 17 amino acids. V was pared by 0 bases and J by 2 bases, with 5 bases of the junction left unmatched. The CDR3 here is CATSDLGGTGSKNIQYF. Here the CDR3 DNA reads TGTGCCACCAGTGATTTGGGGGGGACAGGATCCAAAAACATTCAGTACTTC.

V usage is TRBV11-2 and J usage is TRBJ2-1; TRBD2 aligns across 14 bases. The CDR3 sequence is 17 residues long. V shed 3 bases, J shed 7 bases, and the junction held 8 bases outside the gene matches. The V gene's germline CDR1 is SGHAT and CDR2 FQNNGV. The CDR3 sequence is CASSFPRLAGGPNEQFF. The CDR3 region has the DNA TGTGCCAGCAGCTTTCCCCGACTAGCGGGGGGGCCAAATGAGCAGTTCTTC.

The chain has TRBV6-5 and TRBJ1-2; TRBD1 matches 11 bases. The V gene's germline CDR1 is MNHEY and CDR2 SVGAGI. V trimming: 7 bases; J trimming: 2 bases; junction bases outside the gene matches: 3. This CDR3 comprises 14 residues. CDR3 sequence: CASTRTGGNYGYTF. The CDR3 DNA is TGTGCCAGCACCCGGACAGGGGGCAACTATGGCTACACCTTC.

This chain uses TRBV10-3 with TRBJ2-7; 7 positions match TRBD1. CDR3 size: 13 residues. Germline-derived CDR1 and CDR2 are ENHRY and SYGVKD. The junction had 10 bases not matched to a gene; V was cut back by 9 bases and J by 5 bases. CDR3 protein: CAIRDRSLDEQYF. The CDR3, as DNA: TGTGCCATAAGGGACAGAAGCCTGGACGAGCAGTACTTC.

This chain connects TRBV2 to TRBJ2-1, with 8 bases lining up with TRBD2. This CDR3 contains 15 residues. V was clipped by 5 bases and J by 9 bases; unmatched bases: 12. CDR1 is SNHLY and CDR2 is FYNNEI in the germline V gene. The DNA for the CDR3 is TGTGCCAGCAGTACACAAGCGGGGGTTAATAGTGAGCAGTTCTTC. Translating gives CASSTQAGVNSEQFF.

This clone was recorded once. The DNA of the CDR3 is TGTGCCAGCAGCTTAAACCAATACAATGAGCAGTTCTTC. Translating it yields CASSLNQYNEQFF. V and J are TRBV11-2 and TRBJ2-1; no firm D call. This CDR3 has 13 amino acids. CDR1 is SGHAT and CDR2 is FQNNGV in the germline V gene. The V end lost 2 bases, the J end lost 4 bases, and 6 bases lay between the germline ends.

This chain uses TRBV7-3 with TRBJ2-1; D possibly corresponds to TRBD2 (6 bases). CDR1 is SGHTA and CDR2 is FQGTGA in the germline V gene. V was pared by 2 bases and J by 4 bases, with 9 bases between. The CDR3 covers 14 residues. The CDR3 coding sequence is TGTGCCAGCAGCTTAGACAGCGGGTACAATGAGCAGTTCTTC. The encoded protein is CASSLDSGYNEQFF. The whole variable domain, filled in from reference TRBV7-3 and TRBJ2-1, reads GAGVSQTPSNKVTEKGKYVELRCDPISGHTALYWYRQSLGQGPEFLIYFQGTGAADDSGLPNDRFFAVRPEGSVSTLKIQRTERGDSAVYLCASSLDSGYNEQFFGPGTRLTVL.

In DNA form, the CDR3 reads TGTGCCAGCAGCCAAATCGATCCACAAGGGGGACTGAACACTGAAGCTTTCTTT. This translates into CASSQIDPQGGLNTEAFF. This sequence joins TRBV3-1 (or the pseudogene TRBV3-2) and TRBJ1-1, with D perhaps matching TRBD1 (6 bases). V lost 2 bases and J 0 bases, leaving 19 bases between the germline ends. Germline CDR1 and CDR2: LGHDT and YNNKEL (reference sequence). The CDR3 has 18 amino acids.

This rearrangement joins TRBV15 to TRBJ1-6, with a weak D call TRBD1 (5 bases). Germline lookup yields CDR1 LNHNV and CDR2 YYDKDF (reference sequence). The CDR3 runs 18 residues. Trimming removed 5 bases from V and 0 bases from J, with 17 bases in between. The CDR3 region is CATSPGSGASSYNSPLHF. CDR3 in DNA: TGTGCCACCAGCCCTGGGAGTGGGGCCAGCTCCTATAATTCACCCCTCCACTTT.

This chain links TRBV11-1 with TRBJ2-7, with D unclear. Per germline, CDR1 SGHAT and CDR2 FQDESV (reference sequence). CDR3 length: 12 residues. Deletions cut 5 bases from V and 0 bases from J, with 5 bases between. The CDR3 protein is CASSMDSYEQYF. The CDR3 DNA reads TGTGCCAGCAGCATGGACTCCTACGAGCAGTACTTC.

The V gene is TRBV19, the J gene TRBJ1-2; D gene ambiguous. This CDR3 spans 12 amino acids. Trimming removed 3 bases from V and 7 bases from J, with 9 bases in between. Germline-derived CDR1 and CDR2 are LNHDA and SQIVND (reference sequence). CDR3: CASSIAGGGYTF. In DNA, the CDR3 is TGTGCCAGTAGTATTGCGGGCGGTGGCTACACCTTC. Full variable domain (outside the CDR3, taken from reference TRBV19 and TRBJ1-2): DGGITQSPKYLFRKEGQNVTLSCEQNLNHDAMYWYRQDPGQGLRLIYYSQIVNDFQKGDIAEGYSVSREKKESFPLTVTSAQKNPTAFYLCASSIAGGGYTFGSGTRLTVV.

This rearrangement joins TRBV10-3 to TRBJ2-2; D gene unclear. CDR1 ENHRY and CDR2 SYGVKD come from the germline V gene. This CDR3 contains 14 residues. Trimming shortened V by 10 bases and J by 0 bases, and 12 bases separated the two germline ends. CDR3 in amino acids: CATRHGSNTGELFF. Written as DNA, the CDR3 is TGTGCCACCCGTCACGGTTCGAACACCGGGGAGCTGTTTTTT.

The V call is TRBV24-1, the J call TRBJ1-2; 11 positions match TRBD1. This CDR3 has 16 amino acids. J gave up 6 bases and V 3 bases, and 8 bases lay outside the gene matches. In germline, CDR1 is KGHDR, CDR2 SFDVKD. CDR3 bases: TGTGCCACCAGTGATGAATCCGGGACAGGGGGTCATGGCTACACCTTC. It is translated as CATSDESGTGGHGYTF.

This sequence joins TRBV4-1 and TRBJ1-4, with D unclear. V lost 2 bases and J lost 7, with 20 bases in between. The CDR3 covers 17 residues. Germline CDR1 MGHRA, CDR2 YSYEKL. CDR3 region: CASSQTDMGWVGEKLFF. CDR3 nucleotides: TGCGCCAGCAGCCAAACCGACATGGGGTGGGTCGGTGAAAAACTGTTTTTT.

The rearrangement uses TRBV2 and TRBJ1-2; D possibly corresponds to TRBD1 (5 bases). Germline V CDR1 and CDR2: SNHLY, FYNNEI. The V end lost 6 bases, the J end lost 7 bases, and 15 bases lay between the germline ends. This CDR3 region has 13 residues. The CDR3 nucleotides are TGTGCCAGCAGCCTCGCCAGGGCCGCTGGCTACACCTTC. Protein product: CASSLARAAGYTF.

This clone came up once. The chain employs TRBV11-2 and TRBJ1-1, with D uncertain. Trimming took 5 bases from V and 4 from J, leaving 8 bases between them. Germline V gene sequence: CDR1 SGHAT, CDR2 FQNNGV. This CDR3 has 12 amino acids. The CDR3, as DNA: TGTGCCAGCAGCCGCCTTTCCACTGAAGCTTTCTTT. This sequence encodes CASSRLSTEAFF.

In its sample, this clone was seen a few times. The chain carries TRBV19 and TRBJ1-3; 7 bases align to TRBD1. The germline V gene has CDR1 LNHDA and CDR2 SQIVND (reference sequence). The CDR3 sequence is 17 residues long. V was pared by 5 bases and J by 0 bases, with 10 bases of the junction left unmatched. The CDR3 DNA is TGTGCCAGTAGTCCGACGCCGGGACAGATCTCTGGAAACACCATATATTTT. It translates to CASSPTPGQISGNTIYF. The full variable domain, rest sourced from reference TRBV19 and TRBJ1-3, is DGGITQSPKYLFRKEGQNVTLSCEQNLNHDAMYWYRQDPGQGLRLIYYSQIVNDFQKGDIAEGYSVSREKKESFPLTVTSAQKNPTAFYLCASSPTPGQISGNTIYFGEGSWLTVV.

A few counts support this clone. The V call is TRBV5-1, the J call TRBJ1-1, with 8 bases lining up with TRBD1. Germline V gives CDR1 SGHRS, CDR2 YFSETQ. The CDR3 totals 16 residues. The junction had 9 bases not matched to a gene; V was cut back by 4 bases and J by 1 base. CDR3 sequence (DNA): TGCGCCAGCAGCCCAAAAGAGGGACAGGCGAACACTGAAGCTTTCTTT. Encoded protein: CASSPKEGQANTEAFF. Combining the CDR3 with reference TRBV5-1 and TRBJ1-1 gives the whole variable domain KAGVTQTPRYLIKTRGQQVTLSCSPISGHRSVSWYQQTPGQGLQFLFEYFSETQRNKGNFPGRFSGRQFSNSRSEMNVSTLELGDSALYLCASSPKEGQANTEAFFGQGTRLTVV.

Written as DNA, the CDR3 is TGTGCCAGCAGCGAGGCCCTTCACTACAATGAGCAGTTCTTC. Translated: CASSEALHYNEQFF. The V gene is TRBV7-2, the J gene TRBJ2-1; D unresolved. Germline V gene lookup returns CDR1 SGHTA and CDR2 FQGNSA. The CDR3 runs 14 residues. V was shortened by 5 bases and J by 3 bases, with 11 bases between the two germline ends.

This clone came up once. The chain couples TRBV7-2 to TRBJ2-7, with a possible D match to TRBD1 (5 bases). V lost 5 bases and J 0 bases, leaving 14 bases between the germline ends. CDR3 length: 15 amino acids. The V gene's germline CDR1 is SGHTA and CDR2 FQGNSA. Written as DNA, the CDR3 is TGTGCCAGCAGCCCCCGTGGGGCTTTCTCCTACGAGCAGTACTTC. Its translation: CASSPRGAFSYEQYF.

This clone was seen only once. The rearrangement uses TRBV11-2 and TRBJ1-1; D unclear. Germline CDR1 is SGHAT and CDR2 is FQNNGV. Trimming took 5 bases from V and 0 from J, leaving 10 bases between them. The length of the CDR3 is 14 residues. In DNA, the CDR3 is TGTGCCAGCAGCCCCCGGGCCATGAACACTGAAGCTTTCTTT. Protein: CASSPRAMNTEAFF.

This rearrangement joins TRBV11-2 to TRBJ1-2; TRBD1 might be the D (5 bases). The CDR3 is 15 amino acids. The V gene's germline CDR1 is SGHAT and CDR2 FQNNGV. Between the trimmed V and J ends, which lost 3 bases and 4 bases, there was a span of 15 bases. DNA of the CDR3: TGTGCCAGCAGCTTCACGACAGATAATTCCTATGGCTACACCTTC. Its protein is CASSFTTDNSYGYTF.

The chain links TRBV5-1 to TRBJ2-5; the D gene is possibly TRBD1 (6 bases). The CDR3 extends over 13 amino acids. CDR1 is SGHRS and CDR2 is YFSETQ in the germline V gene. Trimming stripped 4 bases from V and 4 bases from J, with 11 bases between. CDR3 residues: CASSAQGSETQYF. In nucleotides, the CDR3 is TGCGCCAGCAGCGCACAGGGTTCAGAGACCCAGTACTTC.

The chain employs TRBV2 and TRBJ2-3; no reliable D call. Germline V gives CDR1 SNHLY, CDR2 FYNNEI. The CDR3 is 14 residues long. Trimming took 4 bases from V and 2 from J, leaving 10 bases between them. The CDR3 DNA is TGTGCCAGCAGTGTCGGTTTATCCACAGATACGCAGTATTTT. It codes for CASSVGLSTDTQYF.

The rearrangement joins TRBV6-1 to TRBJ2-7; a possible D gene is TRBD2 (6 bases). Per germline, CDR1 MNHNS and CDR2 SASEGT. This CDR3 spans 15 amino acids. Trimming left V 1 base short and J 2 bases short, with 12 bases between. CDR3 sequence (DNA): TGTGCCAGCAGTGAAGGTGGAGGGACCCCCTACGAGCAGTACTTC. Translating it yields CASSEGGGTPYEQYF.

The chain joins TRBV19 to TRBJ2-5; 9 bases align to TRBD1. The CDR3 covers 15 residues. V lost 3 bases and J lost 4; bases outside the gene matches: 6. Germline-derived CDR1 and CDR2 are LNHDA and SQIVND (reference sequence). CDR3 in DNA: TGTGCCAGTAGTATTGGGACAGGGTTAGGAGAGACCCAGTACTTC. The encoded protein is CASSIGTGLGETQYF.